This T cell receptor beta chain was identified in a study of regulatory and conventional T cells in RAG deficiency. Germline V lookup: CDR1 SNHLY, CDR2 FYNNEI. Unmatched junction bases numbered 6, after V lost 6 bases and J lost 3 bases. The CDR3 is 16 residues long. The study's findings and limits: Omenn syndrome and CID/AS patients had around 100-fold fewer unique Treg TCR beta sequences, versus roughly 10-fold elsewhere. Omenn patients showed >80% Treg-Tconv overlap and shorter CDR3 lengths. Shannon entropy fell and Simpson indices rose in RAG-deficient patients.

Conventional CD4+ T cells were sorted from blood as CD25-low CD127-high cells. As for this clone: Its specificity is unknown.

Assay: immunoSEQ multiplex PCR; the TCRdb copy retains only in-frame clones and omits some. Of roughly 30,000 clones in the sample, about 96% were seen once. These same records also appear under a second study, on regulatory T cells. That investigation notes: The primer mix had 52 TRBV and 13 TRBJ primers. Patient repertoires had restricted TRB V-J pairs and skewed V and J usage, most in Tregs.

The sample comprised CD25- CD4+ T cells sorted from blood. The sequence was collected from a human donor in good health. The V and J genes are TRBV2 and TRBJ1-5, with 12 bases lining up with TRBD1. The DNA for the CDR3 is TGTGCCAGCAGGCAGGGACAGGGGGCGAACAATCAGCCCCAGCATTTT. Its translation is CASRQGQGANNQPQHF.